These 23 T cell receptor beta chains were sequenced from one sample in a study of cytomegalovirus exposure and HLA in healthy donors. 13 Jbeta primers and 60 Vbeta primers were used for the PCR. The repertoire was sequenced with immunoSEQ multiplex PCR; TCRdb's copy has only in-frame clones and lacks some. The sample carries around 110,000 clones, 70% to 85% recorded once. The sample comprised PBMCs. The receptor set was obtained from a male donor in good health and CMV-seronegative.

The chain combines TRBV13 with TRBJ2-7; tentatively, D is TRBD2 (5 bases). The CDR3 spans 14 residues. From germline, CDR1 is PRHDT and CDR2 FYEKMQ (reference sequence). V lost 5 bases, J lost 2 bases, and 13 bases lay in between. This chain's CDR3 is CASSHRPGTYEQYF. The CDR3, as DNA: TGTGCCAGCAGCCACCGTCCGGGGACCTACGAGCAGTACTTC.

The rearrangement links TRBV18 to TRBJ2-7, with TRBD2 as a possible D gene (6 bases). V was cut by 2 bases and J by 3 bases, with 8 bases left in between. This CDR3 comprises 13 residues. Looked up from germline, CDR1 is KGHSH and CDR2 is LQKENI. CDR3 loop: CASSPGTGYEQYF. CDR3 coding DNA: TGTGCCAGCTCACCAGGGACTGGCTACGAGCAGTACTTC.

This chain joins TRBV2 and TRBJ2-3; 7 bases match TRBD2. V shed 6 bases and J 3 bases; nucleotides not matched to a gene: 3. The CDR3 length is 13 residues. Germline CDR1 and CDR2: SNHLY and FYNNEI. The CDR3 spells CASRTSLTDTQYF. Written as DNA, the CDR3 is TGTGCCAGCAGGACTAGCCTGACAGATACGCAGTATTTT.

The chain joins TRBV18 to TRBJ2-1; weak D call: TRBD2 (5 bases). The V gene's germline CDR1 is KGHSH and CDR2 LQKENI. Trimming stripped 2 bases from V and 2 bases from J, with 10 bases between. The CDR3 loop spans 15 amino acids. CDR3 loop: CASSPSGGTYNEQFF. CDR3 nucleotides: TGTGCCAGCTCACCAAGCGGCGGTACCTACAATGAGCAGTTCTTC.

The genes are TRBV4-2 and TRBJ2-2, with TRBD2 matching 14 bases. Germline lookup yields CDR1 LGHNA and CDR2 YNFKEQ. The CDR3 covers 18 residues. Trimming removed 4 bases from V and 5 bases from J; junction bases left unmatched: 9. CDR3 in amino acids: CASSLPGLAGVGTGELFF. The CDR3 DNA reads TGTGCCAGCAGCCTTCCGGGACTAGCGGGAGTAGGGACCGGGGAGCTGTTTTTT.

The chain employs TRBV15 and TRBJ1-5; D ambiguous. The CDR3 has 14 residues. V lost 9 bases, J lost 3 bases, and 15 bases lay in between. Germline CDR1 is LNHNV and CDR2 is YYDKDF (reference sequence). CDR3 in DNA: TGTGCCACGGGCAGCCAAATAATCAATCAGCCCCAGCATTTT. Translation: CATGSQIINQPQHF. Combining the CDR3 with reference TRBV15 and TRBJ1-5 gives the whole variable domain DAMVIQNPRYQVTQFGKPVTLSCSQTLNHNVMYWYQQKSSQAPKLLFHYYDKDFNNEADTPDNFQSRRPNTSFCFLDIRSPGLGDTAMYLCATGSQIINQPQHFGDGTRLSIL.

The rearrangement uses TRBV16 and TRBJ1-1; perhaps TRBD1 as D (6 bases). CDR1 is KGHSY, CDR2 FQNENV, per germline. The CDR3 is 13 amino acids. The V end was cut by 5 bases, the J end by 6 bases, with 13 bases between. The CDR3 DNA is TGTGCCAGCAGCGAACTACAGGGAGCTGAAGCTTTCTTT. It is translated as CASSELQGAEAFF.

J is TRBJ1-4 and V is TRBV7-9; D is unresolved. Trimming took off 1 base at V and 7 bases at J, with 10 bases between the two ends. The germline V gene encodes CDR1 SEHNR and CDR2 FQNEAQ (reference sequence). There are 14 residues in the CDR3. CDR3 DNA sequence: TGTGCCAGCAGCTTAGTTGGGCCATCTGAAAAACTGTTTTTT. It encodes CASSLVGPSEKLFF.

This clone was counted only a few times. The V gene is TRBV28, the J gene TRBJ2-3, with 9 bases that match TRBD2. This CDR3 comprises 17 residues. Unmatched junction bases numbered 14, after V lost 7 bases and J lost 3 bases. In germline, CDR1 is MDHEN, CDR2 SYDVKM. CDR3 nucleotide sequence: TGTGCCAGCACCACGCCTCGGGGTAGCGGGAGTACAGATACGCAGTATTTT. This codes for CASTTPRGSGSTDTQYF.

The CDR3 DNA sequence: TGTGCCAGCAGTGATCACCGGGACTGGGCCTACAATGAGCAGTTCTTC. It yields the protein CASSDHRDWAYNEQFF. The chain carries TRBV25-1 and TRBJ2-1; TRBD2 is a possible D gene (6 bases). CDR1 MGHDK and CDR2 SYGVNS come from the germline V gene. This CDR3 spans 16 amino acids. Trimming left V 3 bases short and J 2 bases short, with 14 bases between. The variable domain in full, completed from reference TRBV25-1 and TRBJ2-1, reads EADIYQTPRYLVIGTGKKITLECSQTMGHDKMYWYQQDPGMELHLIHYSYGVNSTEKGDLSSESTVSRIRTEHFPLTLESARPSHTSQYLCASSDHRDWAYNEQFFGPGTRLTVL.

The chain uses TRBV7-2 and TRBJ2-5, with 9 bases fitting TRBD1. Germline-derived CDR1 and CDR2 are SGHTA and FQGNSA. The CDR3 totals 15 residues. With 3 bases clipped from V and 5 bases from J, the junction kept 7 bases outside the gene matches. Here the CDR3 DNA reads TGTGCCAGCAGCTTGGGTCGGACAGGGGTGGAGACCCAGTACTTC. Protein: CASSLGRTGVETQYF.

The CDR3 DNA reads TGTGCCAGCAGTTACGGTACAGGGTCCTCTGGAAACACCATATATTTT. Its protein is CASSYGTGSSGNTIYF. The chain has TRBV6-5 and TRBJ1-3, with a weak D call TRBD1 (6 bases). Trimming stripped 2 bases from V and 0 bases from J, with 11 bases between. This CDR3 has 16 amino acids. Germline lookup yields CDR1 MNHEY and CDR2 SVGAGI.

This clone was seen just once. The V call is TRBV6-4, the J call TRBJ2-3, with D perhaps matching TRBD2 (6 bases). The V and J ends lost 5 bases and 3 bases respectively, with 9 bases between them. The V gene's germline CDR1 is MRHNA and CDR2 SNTAGT. The CDR3 is 13 residues long. The CDR3, as DNA: TGTGCCAGCAGTCGGGAGAGGACAGATACGCAGTATTTT. Protein: CASSRERTDTQYF.

V usage is TRBV9 and J usage is TRBJ2-3, with 9 nucleotides matching TRBD2. The CDR3 has 17 amino acids. Germline V gene lookup returns CDR1 SGDLS and CDR2 YYNGEE. V shed 0 bases and J 5 bases; nucleotides not matched to a gene: 10. CDR3 region: CASSVVSGTSLRDTQYF. In DNA form, the CDR3 reads TGTGCCAGCAGCGTAGTTAGCGGGACTAGCCTAAGAGATACGCAGTATTTT.

The J gene is TRBJ2-1, the V gene TRBV5-8; perhaps TRBD1 as D (6 bases). This CDR3 spans 15 amino acids. CDR1 is SGHTS, CDR2 YDEGEE, per germline. The V and J ends lost 0 bases and 4 bases respectively, with 11 bases between them. DNA for the CDR3: TGTGCCAGCAGCTTGGATCCAGGGGTGTACAATGAGCAGTTCTTC. It is translated as CASSLDPGVYNEQFF.

The chain links TRBV29-1 to TRBJ1-2; 8 bases map to TRBD1. Germline V gives CDR1 SQVTM, CDR2 ANQGSEA. This CDR3 contains 12 residues. Trimming cost V 7 bases and J 0 bases; bases outside gene matches: 1. CDR3 sequence reads: CSATGANYGYTF. In nucleotides, the CDR3 is TGCAGCGCGACAGGGGCTAACTATGGCTACACCTTC. The full variable domain, with the rest looked up from reference TRBV29-1 and TRBJ1-2, is SAVISQKPSRDICQRGTSLTIQCQVDSQVTMMFWYRQQPGQSLTLIATANQGSEATYESGFVIDKFPISRPNLTFSTLTVSNMSPEDSSIYLCSATGANYGYTFGSGTRLTVV.

The chain couples TRBV29-1 to TRBJ1-4, with D perhaps matching TRBD1 (6 bases). With 6 bases removed from V and 4 bases from J, the gap between germline ends came to 12 bases. From germline, CDR1 is SQVTM and CDR2 ANQGSEA. The CDR3 is 13 residues long. The DNA of the CDR3 is TGCAGCGTGAGGGCAGGGGTTAATGAAAAACTGTTTTTT. It specifies CSVRAGVNEKLFF.

The rearrangement links TRBV11-2 to TRBJ2-7; tentative D call: TRBD2 (6 bases). Germline loops: CDR1 SGHAT, CDR2 FQNNGV. The CDR3 is 16 amino acids. V lost 5 bases and J 2 bases, leaving 19 bases between the germline ends. The CDR3 sequence is CASSPLAGPKTYEQYF. CDR3 coding DNA: TGTGCCAGCAGCCCACTAGCTGGACCCAAAACCTACGAGCAGTACTTC.

The CDR3: CASSKQDNYEQYV. Here the CDR3 DNA reads TGTGCCAGCAGTAAACAGGACAACTACGAGCAGTACGTC. This chain uses TRBV2 with TRBJ2-7; possible D gene TRBD1, 5 bases. Trimming removed 5 bases from V and 3 bases from J, with 11 bases in between. Germline loops: CDR1 SNHLY, CDR2 FYNNEI. The CDR3 has 13 amino acids.

This sequence joins TRBV5-1 and TRBJ2-5; the match to TRBD2 covers 8 bases. CDR1 and CDR2 (germline): SGHRS, YFSETQ. The CDR3 runs to 16 residues. The junction had 6 bases not matched to a gene; V was cut back by 1 base and J by 1 base. CDR3 loop: CASSLILAGTQETQYF. The CDR3 DNA sequence: TGCGCCAGCAGCTTGATTTTAGCGGGGACCCAAGAGACCCAGTACTTC.

The chain uses TRBV6-5 and TRBJ2-5; 13 nucleotides line up with TRBD2. Per germline, CDR1 MNHEY and CDR2 SVGAGI. The CDR3 consists of 14 residues. J lost 5 bases, V lost 5 bases, and 2 bases had no gene match. CDR3 loop: CASSALAGGETQYF. DNA for the CDR3: TGTGCCAGCAGTGCACTAGCGGGAGGGGAGACCCAGTACTTC.

This clone was counted once. The CDR3 region is CAWSGRANTGELFF. The CDR3 coding sequence is TGTGCCTGGAGTGGGAGGGCGAACACCGGGGAGCTGTTTTTT. V and J are TRBV30 and TRBJ2-2; possible D gene TRBD2, 6 bases. The CDR3 extends over 14 amino acids. V was cut by 1 base and J by 0 bases, with 6 bases left in between. Germline CDR1 and CDR2: GTSNPN and SVGIG (reference sequence).

This chain connects TRBV9 to TRBJ2-1; 7 bases fit TRBD2. The CDR3 contains 15 residues. The junction had 1 base not matched to a gene; V was cut back by 1 base and J by 0 bases. The germline V gene has CDR1 SGDLS and CDR2 YYNGEE. The CDR3 DNA follows: TGTGCCAGCAGCGTACTAGCGGTCTCCTACAATGAGCAGTTCTTC. This encodes CASSVLAVSYNEQFF.